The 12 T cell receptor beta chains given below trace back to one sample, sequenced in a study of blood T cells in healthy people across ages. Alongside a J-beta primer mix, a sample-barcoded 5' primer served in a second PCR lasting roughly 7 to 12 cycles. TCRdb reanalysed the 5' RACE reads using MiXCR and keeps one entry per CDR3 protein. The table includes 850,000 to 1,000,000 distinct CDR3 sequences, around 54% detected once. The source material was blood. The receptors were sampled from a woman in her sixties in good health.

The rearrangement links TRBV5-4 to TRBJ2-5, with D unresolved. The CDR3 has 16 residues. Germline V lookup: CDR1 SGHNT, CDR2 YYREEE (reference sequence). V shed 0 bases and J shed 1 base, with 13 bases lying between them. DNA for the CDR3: TGTGCCAGCAGCTTGGCGGTGGGCGCGGTCCAAGAGACCCAGTACTTC. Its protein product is CASSLAVGAVQETQYF.

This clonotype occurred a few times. The DNA of the CDR3 is TGTGCCAGCAGCTTAGGGGTGGGGGCCTATGGCTACACCTTC. Translation gives CASSLGVGAYGYTF. This chain connects TRBV7-6 to TRBJ1-2; D perhaps matches TRBD1 (6 bases). Deletions cut 1 base from V and 4 bases from J, with 10 bases between. Germline CDR1 is SGHVS and CDR2 is FNYEAQ. This CDR3 contains 14 residues.

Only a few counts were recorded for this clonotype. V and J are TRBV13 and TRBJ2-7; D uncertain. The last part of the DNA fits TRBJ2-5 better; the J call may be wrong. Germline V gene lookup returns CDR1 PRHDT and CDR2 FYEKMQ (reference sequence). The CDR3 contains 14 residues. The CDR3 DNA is TGTGCCAGCAGCCCCCAGAATGTTTGGCAGACCCAGTACTTC. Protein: CASSPQNVWQTQYF.

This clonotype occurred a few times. CDR3 coding DNA: TGTGCCAGCAGTCCGTTCCTCGCGCGTAGCTCCTACGAGCAGTACTTC. It codes for CASSPFLARSSYEQYF. This chain connects TRBV12-3 or TRBV12-4 to TRBJ2-7; D uncertain. Trimming pared 5 bases from V and 0 bases from J, leaving 17 bases between. The CDR3 is made up of 16 amino acids.

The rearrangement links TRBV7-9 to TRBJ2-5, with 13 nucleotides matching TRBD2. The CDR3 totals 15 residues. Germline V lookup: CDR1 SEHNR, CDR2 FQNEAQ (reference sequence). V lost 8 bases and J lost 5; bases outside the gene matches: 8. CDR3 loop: CASLRTSGRYETQYF. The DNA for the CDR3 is TGTGCCAGCCTACGGACTAGCGGGAGATATGAGACCCAGTACTTC. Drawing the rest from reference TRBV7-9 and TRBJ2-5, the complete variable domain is DTGVSQNPRHKITKRGQNVTFRCDPISEHNRLYWYRQTLGQGPEFLTYFQNEAQLEKSRLLSDRFSAERPKGSFSTLEIQRTEQGDSAMYLCASLRTSGRYETQYFGPGTRLLVL.

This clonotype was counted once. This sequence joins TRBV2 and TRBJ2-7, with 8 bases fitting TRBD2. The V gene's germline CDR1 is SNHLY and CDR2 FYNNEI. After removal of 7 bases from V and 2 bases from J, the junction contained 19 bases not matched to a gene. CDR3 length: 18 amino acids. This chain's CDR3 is CASTSIRHGSTSAYEQYF. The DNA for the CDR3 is TGTGCCAGCACTTCCATCAGGCACGGATCGACTAGCGCCTACGAGCAGTACTTC.

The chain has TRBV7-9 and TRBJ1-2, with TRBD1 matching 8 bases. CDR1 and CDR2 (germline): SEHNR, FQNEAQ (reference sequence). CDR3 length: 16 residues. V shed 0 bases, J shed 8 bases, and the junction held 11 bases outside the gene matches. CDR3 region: CASSLADRENYSGYTF. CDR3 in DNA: TGTGCCAGCAGCTTAGCGGACAGGGAAAACTATTCGGGCTACACCTTC.

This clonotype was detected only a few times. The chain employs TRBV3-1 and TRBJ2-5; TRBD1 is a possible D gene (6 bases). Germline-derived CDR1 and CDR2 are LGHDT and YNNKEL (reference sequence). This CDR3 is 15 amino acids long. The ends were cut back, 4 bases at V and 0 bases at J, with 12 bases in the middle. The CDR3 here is CASSRTRGNQETQYF. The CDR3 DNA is TGTGCCAGCAGCCGGACCAGGGGAAACCAAGAGACCCAGTACTTC.

DNA of the CDR3: TGTGCCAGCAGGAAGAGGATTAAGGACGATACGCAGTATTTT. This sequence encodes CASRKRIKDDTQYF. The gene calls are TRBV28 and TRBJ2-3; D is undetermined. The CDR3 runs to 14 residues. Trimming took off 6 bases at V and 6 bases at J, with 16 bases between the two ends. Looked up from germline, CDR1 is MDHEN and CDR2 is SYDVKM.

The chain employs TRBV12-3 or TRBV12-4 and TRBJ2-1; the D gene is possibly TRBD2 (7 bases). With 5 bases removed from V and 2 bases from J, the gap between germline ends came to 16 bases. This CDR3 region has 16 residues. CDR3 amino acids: CASSLQGGGAYNEQFF. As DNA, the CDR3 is TGTGCCAGCAGTCTACAGGGAGGGGGAGCCTACAATGAGCAGTTCTTC.

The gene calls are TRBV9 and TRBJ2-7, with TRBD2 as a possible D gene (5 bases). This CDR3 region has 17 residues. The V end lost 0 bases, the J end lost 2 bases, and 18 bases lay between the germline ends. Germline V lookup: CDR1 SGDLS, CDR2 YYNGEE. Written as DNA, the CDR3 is TGTGCCAGCAGCGTAGGGGTCGGGAAGGCGTCCCCCTACGAGCAGTACTTC. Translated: CASSVGVGKASPYEQYF.

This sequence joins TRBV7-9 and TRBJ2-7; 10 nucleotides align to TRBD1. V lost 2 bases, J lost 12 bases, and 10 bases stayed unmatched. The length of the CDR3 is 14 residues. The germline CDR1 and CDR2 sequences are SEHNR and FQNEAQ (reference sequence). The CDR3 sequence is CASSLRDRGSWRYF. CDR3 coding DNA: TGTGCCAGCAGCTTACGGGACAGGGGCAGCTGGCGGTACTTC.